These 10 T cell receptor beta chains share one sample of origin, sequenced in a study of neurological immune-mediated disorders. From the 5' RACE reads, TCRdb called clonotypes with MiXCR, one entry per CDR3 protein. The data hold tens of thousands of distinct CDR3 sequences, with 11% observed a single time. The sample was PBMCs. The receptor set was obtained from a man aged 55 to 69 in good health.

There are many counts of this clonotype. The chain recombines TRBV14 with TRBJ1-4; TRBD1 is a possible D gene (6 bases). The CDR3 is 17 amino acids. Trimming stripped 4 bases from V and 8 bases from J, with 23 bases between. The germline CDR1 and CDR2 sequences are SGHDN and FVKESK. The CDR3 DNA follows: TGTGCCAGCAGCCGATCACGGGGGGGGCGAGCCCCGGAAAAACTGTTTTTT. It codes for CASSRSRGGRAPEKLFF.

At least ten counts were recorded for this clonotype. The chain has TRBV20-1 and TRBJ1-1; D not resolved. The CDR3 spans 14 residues. Trimming shortened V by 3 bases and J by 8 bases, and 19 bases separated the two germline ends. Germline V gene data show CDR1 as DFQATT and CDR2 as SNEGSKA (reference sequence). The CDR3 region has the DNA TGCAGTGCTAGTGCTCCGGCGGAGAGCAAAGAAGCTTTCTTT. Translated: CSASAPAESKEAFF.

This clonotype was detected ten times or more. The rearrangement uses TRBV12-3 or TRBV12-4 and TRBJ2-7; D call uncertain. The V end lost 11 bases, the J end lost 4 bases, and 21 bases lay between the germline ends. This CDR3 region has 14 residues. The CDR3 bases are TGTGCCTCCAAAGGACCCCTAAATACGTACGAGCAGTACTTC. This gives the protein CASKGPLNTYEQYF.

In the case of this clonotype: One end of the junction fails to match germline, which may point to a read error. J is TRBJ2-6 and V is TRBV20-1, with a tentative D call TRBD1 (6 bases). Germline CDR1 reads DFQATT; CDR2 reads SNEGSKA (reference sequence). The length of the CDR3 is 18 residues. The CDR3 is CRARDPRGSLSGANVLTF. CDR3 DNA sequence: TGCAGAGCTAGAGACCCGAGGGGGTCACTTTCTGGGGCCAACGTCCTGACTTTC.

This clonotype was counted many times. The gene calls are TRBV2 and TRBJ1-5; D uncertain. The CDR3 spans 14 residues. Germline values: CDR1 SNHLY, CDR2 FYNNEI. V lost 7 bases, J lost 1 base, and 11 bases lay in between. CDR3 sequence (DNA): TGTGCCAGCACATTAGAACAGAGCAATCAGCCCCAGCATTTT. Amino acids: CASTLEQSNQPQHF. The whole variable domain, filled in from reference TRBV2 and TRBJ1-5, reads EPEVTQTPSHQVTQMGQEVILRCVPISNHLYFYWYRQILGQKVEFLVSFYNNEISEKSEIFDDQFSVERPDGSNFTLKIRSTKLEDSAMYFCASTLEQSNQPQHFGDGTRLSIL.

This clonotype has ten or more counts. V and J are TRBV20-1 and TRBJ2-2; D might be TRBD1 or TRBD2, each matching 5 bases. Between the trimmed V and J ends, which lost 5 bases and 1 base, there was a span of 14 bases. Germline V CDR1 and CDR2: DFQATT, SNEGSKA (reference sequence). The CDR3 contains 15 residues. CDR3 protein: CSAAPGLVNTGELFF. CDR3 sequence (DNA): TGCAGTGCTGCTCCGGGGCTCGTGAACACCGGGGAGCTGTTTTTT.

This clonotype appeared many times. The V gene is TRBV29-1, the J gene TRBJ2-5; D is possibly TRBD2 (5 bases). The CDR3 runs to 12 residues. The germline V gene has CDR1 SQVTM and CDR2 ANQGSEA. Trimming stripped 6 bases from V and 6 bases from J, with 14 bases between. The chain's CDR3 is CSVLRVGKTQYF. In DNA, the CDR3 is TGCAGCGTCTTGAGGGTGGGAAAGACCCAGTACTTC.

This clonotype was detected ten times or more. The chain links TRBV25-1 to TRBJ2-3, with D tentatively TRBD2 (5 bases). Between the trimmed V and J ends, which lost 0 bases and 2 bases, there was a span of 12 bases. Germline V gene data show CDR1 as MGHDK and CDR2 as SYGVNS. The CDR3 totals 16 residues. CDR3 amino acids: CASSEYKGASTDTQYF. CDR3 sequence (DNA): TGTGCCAGCAGTGAATACAAGGGAGCTTCCACAGATACGCAGTATTTT.

This clonotype was detected ten times or more. CDR3 loop: CASSQDVIGASGRRDTQYF. CDR3 coding DNA: TGTGCCAGCAGCCAAGATGTAATAGGTGCTAGCGGGAGGAGAGATACGCAGTATTTT. This chain uses TRBV3-1 with TRBJ2-3; 11 bases are a match to TRBD2. Losses at the gene ends were 0 bases for V and 5 bases for J; bases not matched to a gene: 13. Germline V gene lookup returns CDR1 LGHDT and CDR2 YNNKEL (reference sequence). The CDR3 is made up of 19 amino acids.

In this sample, this clonotype turned up many times. The chain recombines TRBV5-1 with TRBJ1-2; 10 bases agree with TRBD1. CDR3 size: 13 residues. The V gene end was trimmed by 4 bases and the J gene end by 8 bases; junction bases not matched to a gene: 5. Germline loops: CDR1 SGHRS, CDR2 YFSETQ. CDR3 residues: CASSLDRGRGYTF. In nucleotides, the CDR3 is TGCGCCAGCAGCCTCGACAGGGGGCGCGGCTACACCTTC.